This TCR beta chain stems from a study of siplizumab effects on memory and regulatory T cells. The CDR3 extends over 19 amino acids. The ends lost 6 bases at V and 7 bases at J; junction bases unmatched: 23. The germline V gene encodes CDR1 SEHNR and CDR2 FQNEAQ (reference sequence). A word on this clone: What it binds is not known.

Points from the study as a whole: It was never confirmed that proliferating Tregs from siplizumab cultures were suppressive. Apparently more diverse than memory cells, naive T cells also seemed major alloresponse contributors. Where siplizumab was present, mappable alloreactive CD4+ clones averaged approximately 70% Treg-derived, compared with 25% to 30% in controls.

Using immunoSEQ multiplex PCR, the repertoire was profiled, and TCRdb retains in-frame clones only, with some absent. The data show around 100,000 clones, roughly 94% seen once. This receptor was identified in a human donor in good health. Sequencing used Tregs sorted from blood. The rearrangement uses TRBV7-9 and TRBJ2-1, with 8 bases that match TRBD2. CDR3 nucleotide sequence: TGTGCCAGCAGTTCCATGACTATGATAAGCGGGAGTGGGCCAAATGAGCAGTTCTTC. Its protein product is CASSSMTMISGSGPNEQFF.